The 25 T cell receptor beta chains reported below all come from one sample, sequenced in a study of blood T cell repertoires in COVID-19. TCRdb's copy holds only in-frame clones and misses some; the assay was immunoSEQ multiplex PCR. The sample includes tens of thousands of clones, around 87% of them seen just once. Source material: peripheral blood. The receptors stem from a man aged 25 to 40 with active or convalescent COVID-19.

The chain uses TRBV19 and TRBJ2-1, with 7 positions matching TRBD2. Germline V gene sequence: CDR1 LNHDA, CDR2 SQIVND (reference sequence). There are 15 residues in the CDR3. V shed 4 bases and J 5 bases; nucleotides not matched to a gene: 8. This CDR3 is CASSTTSARNNEQFF. The CDR3 DNA reads TGTGCCAGTAGTACAACTAGCGCGAGGAACAATGAGCAGTTCTTC.

CDR3 amino acids: CASSVGLARSDEQFF. In DNA, the CDR3 is TGTGCCAGCAGCGTGGGACTAGCTAGAAGTGATGAGCAGTTCTTC. This chain connects TRBV7-9 to TRBJ2-1, with 9 positions matching TRBD2. Trimming at V came to 5 bases and at J to 8 bases, leaving 10 bases not matched to a gene. The V gene's germline CDR1 is SEHNR and CDR2 FQNEAQ (reference sequence). The CDR3 is made up of 15 amino acids.

This chain connects TRBV19 to TRBJ2-5; tentatively, D is TRBD2 (6 bases). The V gene lost 3 bases and the J gene lost 5 bases, with 13 bases spanning the gap. In germline, CDR1 is LNHDA, CDR2 SQIVND (reference sequence). This CDR3 is built from 14 residues. CDR3 sequence reads: CASSISVGGETQYF. The CDR3 DNA reads as TGTGCCAGTAGTATCAGTGTCGGAGGGGAGACCCAGTACTTC.

The rearrangement joins TRBV6-5 to TRBJ2-7; tentative D call: TRBD2 (6 bases). Germline V gene lookup returns CDR1 MNHEY and CDR2 SVGAGI. The CDR3 sequence is 15 residues long. Trimming stripped 5 bases from V and 2 bases from J, with 16 bases between. CDR3 region: CASSPGGTGTYEQYV. Written as DNA, the CDR3 is TGTGCCAGCAGTCCTGGGGGGACGGGGACCTACGAGCAGTACGTC.

The chain recombines TRBV12-3 or TRBV12-4 with TRBJ2-7, with a possible D match to TRBD1 (6 bases). The CDR3 spans 13 residues. The V end was cut by 1 base, the J end by 6 bases, with 10 bases between. The CDR3 reads CASSLGGGIEQYF. CDR3 coding DNA: TGTGCCAGCAGTTTAGGTGGGGGCATCGAGCAGTACTTC.

This clone has more than one count but fewer than ten. The chain carries TRBV6-2 or TRBV6-3 and TRBJ1-6; the match to TRBD1 covers 10 bases. The CDR3 is 16 residues long. Germline CDR1 reads MNHEY; CDR2 reads SVGEGT. J gave up 6 bases and V 4 bases, and 6 bases lay outside the gene matches. CDR3 DNA: TGTGCCAGCAGTTTCGGACAGGGGGTAGGTAATTCACCCCTCCACTTT. It is translated as CASSFGQGVGNSPLHF.

J is TRBJ1-2 and V is TRBV5-1; a weak D match, TRBD1 (5 bases). The germline gives CDR1 SGHRS, CDR2 YFSETQ. This CDR3 has 13 residues. The V end lost 1 base, the J end lost 7 bases, and 11 bases lay between the germline ends. The CDR3 DNA reads TGCGCCAGCAGCTTGTCCAGTGGGGCTGGCTACACCTTC. It is translated as CASSLSSGAGYTF. The variable domain in full, with the rest retrieved from reference TRBV5-1 and TRBJ1-2, is KAGVTQTPRYLIKTRGQQVTLSCSPISGHRSVSWYQQTPGQGLQFLFEYFSETQRNKGNFPGRFSGRQFSNSRSEMNVSTLELGDSALYLCASSLSSGAGYTFGSGTRLTVV.

The chain uses TRBV23-1 and TRBJ1-6; TRBD1 might be the D (5 bases). TRBV23-1 is noted as an ORF with a role that remains uncertain. The CDR3 totals 18 residues. The germline V and J ends were trimmed by 0 bases and 2 bases, with 14 bases remaining between them. The CDR3 DNA reads as TGCGCCAGCAGTCAATCGGCGGGGGATATCGCCTATAATTCACCCCTCCACTTT. Translating gives CASSQSAGDIAYNSPLHF.

The rearrangement joins TRBV4-3 to TRBJ1-2; 9 nucleotides line up with TRBD1. The trim removed 1 base at V and 8 bases at J, leaving 8 bases unmatched. CDR3 length: 15 residues. Germline CDR1 LGHNA, CDR2 YSLEER. CDR3 coding DNA: TGCGCCAGCAGCCAAGTAGGGGACAGGGTGGACGGCTACACCTTC. Protein: CASSQVGDRVDGYTF.

In this sample, this clone turned up once. The CDR3 spells CASREDSTREKLFF. CDR3 coding DNA: TGTGCCAGCAGGGAGGACTCGACCCGCGAAAAACTGTTTTTT. The rearrangement uses TRBV6-5 and TRBJ1-4; D gene ambiguous. Trimming pared 6 bases from V and 8 bases from J, leaving 16 bases between. Germline-derived CDR1 and CDR2 are MNHEY and SVGAGI. The CDR3 is 14 residues long.

This clone was seen only once. The chain employs TRBV2 and TRBJ2-3; D unresolved. V lost 1 base and J 7 bases, leaving 3 bases between the germline ends. There are 11 residues in the CDR3. Germline CDR1 SNHLY, CDR2 FYNNEI. The DNA for the CDR3 is TGTGCCAGCAGTGAAGTATATACGCAGTATTTT. Protein product: CASSEVYTQYF. The variable domain in full, with the rest retrieved from reference TRBV2 and TRBJ2-3, is EPEVTQTPSHQVTQMGQEVILRCVPISNHLYFYWYRQILGQKVEFLVSFYNNEISEKSEIFDDQFSVERPDGSNFTLKIRSTKLEDSAMYFCASSEVYTQYFGPGTRLTVL.

The V and J genes are TRBV10-3 and TRBJ2-3, with TRBD2 matching over 8 bases. CDR3 size: 13 residues. Germline assignment: CDR1 ENHRY and CDR2 SYGVKD. J gave up 6 bases and V 5 bases, and 4 bases lay outside the gene matches. The chain's CDR3 is CAISPAGEDTQYF. CDR3 nucleotides: TGTGCCATCAGTCCAGCGGGGGAGGATACGCAGTATTTT.

The chain employs TRBV7-2 and TRBJ2-2; 7 bases are shared with TRBD1. The CDR3 totals 14 residues. The trim removed 7 bases at V and 4 bases at J, leaving 6 bases unmatched. The V gene's germline CDR1 is SGHTA and CDR2 FQGNSA. The CDR3 DNA reads TGTGCCAGCACCGCCCACAGGGGCACCGGGGAGCTGTTTTTT. It encodes CASTAHRGTGELFF.

The chain links TRBV7-6 to TRBJ1-4; weak D call: TRBD1 (5 bases). Trimming shortened V by 1 base and J by 7 bases, and 16 bases separated the two germline ends. The germline gives CDR1 SGHVS, CDR2 FNYEAQ. The CDR3 has 16 residues. The CDR3: CASSLDGTLASEKLFF. The CDR3, as DNA: TGTGCCAGCAGCTTAGATGGGACTTTGGCTAGTGAAAAACTGTTTTTT. Full variable domain (rest looked up from reference TRBV7-6 and TRBJ1-4): GAGVSQSPRYKVTKRGQDVALRCDPISGHVSLYWYRQALGQGPEFLTYFNYEAQQDKSGLPNDRFSAERPEGSISTLTIQRTEQRDSAMYRCASSLDGTLASEKLFFGSGTQLSVL.

The gene calls are TRBV29-1 and TRBJ1-1, with TRBD1 matching 11 bases. The V gene's germline CDR1 is SQVTM and CDR2 ANQGSEA. This CDR3 has 13 amino acids. V lost 4 bases and J lost 5; bases outside the gene matches: 3. The CDR3 bases are TGCAGCGTTGGCCGGGACAGGGGGACTGAAGCTTTCTTT. Translated, it gives CSVGRDRGTEAFF.

The V and J genes are TRBV19 and TRBJ1-2, with D hard to call. V lost 1 base and J lost 7, with 13 bases in between. This CDR3 is built from 14 residues. The germline CDR1 and CDR2 sequences are LNHDA and SQIVND (reference sequence). CDR3 DNA: TGTGCCAGTAGTATAGCACCCGGGAATGGTGGCTACACCTTC. Translation: CASSIAPGNGGYTF. Using reference TRBV19 and TRBJ1-2 for the parts outside the CDR3, the full variable domain is DGGITQSPKYLFRKEGQNVTLSCEQNLNHDAMYWYRQDPGQGLRLIYYSQIVNDFQKGDIAEGYSVSREKKESFPLTVTSAQKNPTAFYLCASSIAPGNGGYTFGSGTRLTVV.

The rearrangement joins TRBV4-2 to TRBJ2-7, with D tentatively TRBD2 (7 bases). Trimming took 0 bases from V and 4 from J, leaving 10 bases between them. CDR1 is LGHNA and CDR2 is YNFKEQ in the germline V gene. CDR3 length: 14 amino acids. Written as DNA, the CDR3 is TGTGCCAGCAGCCAAGACGGGGGGCCGTACGAGCAGTACTTC. Translating it yields CASSQDGGPYEQYF.

This clone was observed once. This chain links TRBV3-1 (or the pseudogene TRBV3-2) with TRBJ1-1; D call uncertain. CDR1 and CDR2 from the germline V gene are LGHDT and YNNKEL (reference sequence). This CDR3 is 14 amino acids long. Trimming shortened V by 4 bases and J by 7 bases, and 16 bases separated the two germline ends. This CDR3 is CASSLTYSPGEAFF. The CDR3 DNA follows: TGTGCCAGCAGCCTAACCTACTCACCTGGTGAAGCTTTCTTT.

The chain is built from TRBV10-1 and TRBJ1-1; maybe TRBD1 (5 bases). The germline V gene has CDR1 WNHNN and CDR2 SYGVQD (reference sequence). Trimming shortened V by 0 bases and J by 1 base, and 6 bases separated the two germline ends. The length of the CDR3 is 14 residues. The CDR3 here is CASSESGANTEAFF. The CDR3 DNA follows: TGCGCCAGCAGTGAGTCAGGGGCGAACACTGAAGCTTTCTTT.

This rearrangement joins TRBV5-6 to TRBJ1-2; tentative D call: TRBD1 (6 bases). Trimming took 0 bases from V and 2 from J, leaving 17 bases between them. CDR3 length: 17 amino acids. CDR1 is SGHDT and CDR2 is YYEEEE in the germline V gene. The CDR3 here is CASSLEGQDYLNYGYTF. The DNA of the CDR3 is TGTGCCAGCAGCTTGGAGGGACAAGATTATTTGAACTATGGCTACACCTTC.

This sequence joins TRBV15 and TRBJ1-5, with D hard to call. Germline loops: CDR1 LNHNV, CDR2 YYDKDF (reference sequence). The CDR3 has 14 residues. V lost 1 base and J lost 7, with 11 bases in between. The DNA for the CDR3 is TGTGCCACCAGCAGAGCGGTGACGGGACAGCCCCAGCATTTT. As protein: CATSRAVTGQPQHF.

The gene calls are TRBV4-3 and TRBJ2-1; TRBD2 matches 8 bases. The CDR3 is 18 residues long. J lost 1 base, V lost 3 bases, and 11 bases had no gene match. CDR1 and CDR2 from the germline V gene are LGHNA and YSLEER. The CDR3 region is CASSQLPTSGPSYNEQFF. CDR3 DNA sequence: TGCGCCAGCAGCCAGCTCCCTACTAGCGGACCATCCTACAATGAGCAGTTCTTC.

This clone has more than one count but fewer than ten. The chain employs TRBV7-9 and TRBJ1-4, with D possibly being TRBD1 (5 bases). Between the trimmed V and J ends, which lost 1 base and 8 bases, there was a span of 11 bases. The CDR3 length is 14 residues. Germline CDR1 reads SEHNR; CDR2 reads FQNEAQ (reference sequence). The CDR3 DNA sequence: TGTGCCAGCAGCTTAGTCCAGGGAAACGAAAAACTGTTTTTT. Its protein product is CASSLVQGNEKLFF.

This clone was picked up one time. This sequence joins TRBV7-3 and TRBJ2-3; TRBD1 matches at 7 bases. There are 16 residues in the CDR3. Losses at the gene ends were 5 bases for V and 2 bases for J; bases not matched to a gene: 10. The germline V gene encodes CDR1 SGHTA and CDR2 FQGTGA. Written as DNA, the CDR3 is TGTGCCAGCAGCCTAAGTAGGGGGCCCTCCACAGATACGCAGTATTTT. It is translated as CASSLSRGPSTDTQYF.

This chain links TRBV5-8 with TRBJ2-2, with D possibly TRBD2 on 6 matching bases. This CDR3 has 16 amino acids. CDR1 and CDR2 from the germline V gene are SGHTS and YDEGEE. Trimming cost V 2 bases and J 3 bases, with 14 bases left between them. The CDR3 here is CASSFWGDGHTGELFF. CDR3 in DNA: TGTGCCAGCAGCTTTTGGGGGGACGGTCACACCGGGGAGCTGTTTTTT.